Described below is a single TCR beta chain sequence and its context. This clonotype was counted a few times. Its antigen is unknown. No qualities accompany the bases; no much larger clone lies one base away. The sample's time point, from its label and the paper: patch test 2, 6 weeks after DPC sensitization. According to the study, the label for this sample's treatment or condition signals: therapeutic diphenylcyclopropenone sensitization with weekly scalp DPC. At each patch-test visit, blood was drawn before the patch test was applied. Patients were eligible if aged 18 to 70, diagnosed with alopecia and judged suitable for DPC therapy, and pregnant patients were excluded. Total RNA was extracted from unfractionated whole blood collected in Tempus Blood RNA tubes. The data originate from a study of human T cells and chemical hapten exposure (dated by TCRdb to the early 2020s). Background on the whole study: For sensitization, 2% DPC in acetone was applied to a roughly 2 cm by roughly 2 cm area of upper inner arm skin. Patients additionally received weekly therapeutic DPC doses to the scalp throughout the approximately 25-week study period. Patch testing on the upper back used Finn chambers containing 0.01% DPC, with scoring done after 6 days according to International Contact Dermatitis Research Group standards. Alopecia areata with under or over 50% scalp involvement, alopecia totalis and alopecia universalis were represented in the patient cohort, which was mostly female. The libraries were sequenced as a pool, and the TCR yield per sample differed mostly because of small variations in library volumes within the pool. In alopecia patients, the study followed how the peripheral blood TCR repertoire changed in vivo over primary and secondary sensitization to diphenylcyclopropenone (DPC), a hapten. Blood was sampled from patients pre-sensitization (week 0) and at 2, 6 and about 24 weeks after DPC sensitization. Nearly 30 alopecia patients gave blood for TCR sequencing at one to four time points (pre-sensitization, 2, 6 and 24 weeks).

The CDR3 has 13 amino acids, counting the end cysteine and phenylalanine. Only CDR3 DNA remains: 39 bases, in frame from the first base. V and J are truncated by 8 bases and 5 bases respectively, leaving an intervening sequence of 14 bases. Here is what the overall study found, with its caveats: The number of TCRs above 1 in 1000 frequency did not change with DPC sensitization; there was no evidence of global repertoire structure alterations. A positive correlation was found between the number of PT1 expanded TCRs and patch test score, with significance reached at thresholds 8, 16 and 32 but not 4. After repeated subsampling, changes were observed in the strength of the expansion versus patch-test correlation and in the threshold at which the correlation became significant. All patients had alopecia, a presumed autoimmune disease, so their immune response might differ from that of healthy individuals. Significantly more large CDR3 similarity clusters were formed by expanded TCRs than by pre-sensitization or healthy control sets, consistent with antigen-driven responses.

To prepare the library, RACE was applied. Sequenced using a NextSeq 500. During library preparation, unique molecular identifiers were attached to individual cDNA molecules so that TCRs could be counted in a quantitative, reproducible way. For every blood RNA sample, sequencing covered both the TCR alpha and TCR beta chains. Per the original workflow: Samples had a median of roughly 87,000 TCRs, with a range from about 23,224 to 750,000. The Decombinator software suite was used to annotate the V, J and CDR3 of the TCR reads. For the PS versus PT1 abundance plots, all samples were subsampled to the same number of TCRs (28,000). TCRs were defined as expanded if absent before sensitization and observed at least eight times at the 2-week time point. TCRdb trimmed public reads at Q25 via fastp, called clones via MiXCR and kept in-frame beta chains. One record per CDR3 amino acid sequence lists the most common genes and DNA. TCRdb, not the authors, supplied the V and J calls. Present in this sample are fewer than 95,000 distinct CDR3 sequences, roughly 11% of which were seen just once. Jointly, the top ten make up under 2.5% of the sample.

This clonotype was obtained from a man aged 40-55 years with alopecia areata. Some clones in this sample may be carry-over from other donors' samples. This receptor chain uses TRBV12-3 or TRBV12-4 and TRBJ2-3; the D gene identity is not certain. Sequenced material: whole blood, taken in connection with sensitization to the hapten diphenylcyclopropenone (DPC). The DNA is TGTGCCAGCCTTAGGGTTAATTTAGATACGCAGTATTTT. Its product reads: CASLRVNLDTQYF.